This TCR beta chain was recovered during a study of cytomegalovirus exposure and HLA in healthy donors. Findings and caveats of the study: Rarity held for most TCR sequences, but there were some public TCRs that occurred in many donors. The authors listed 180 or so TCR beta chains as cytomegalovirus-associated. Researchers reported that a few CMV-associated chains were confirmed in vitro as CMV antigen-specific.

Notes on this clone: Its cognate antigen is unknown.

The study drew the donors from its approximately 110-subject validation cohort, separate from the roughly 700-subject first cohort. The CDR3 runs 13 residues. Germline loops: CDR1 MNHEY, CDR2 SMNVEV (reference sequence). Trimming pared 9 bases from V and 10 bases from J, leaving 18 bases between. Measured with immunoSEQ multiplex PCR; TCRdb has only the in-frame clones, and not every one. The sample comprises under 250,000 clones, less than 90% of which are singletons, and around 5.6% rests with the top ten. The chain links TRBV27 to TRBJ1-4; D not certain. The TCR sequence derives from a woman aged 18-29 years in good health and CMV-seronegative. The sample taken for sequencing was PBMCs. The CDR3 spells CASQKMGSGKLFF. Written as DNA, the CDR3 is TGTGCCAGTCAAAAAATGGGTTCCGGAAAACTGTTTTTT.